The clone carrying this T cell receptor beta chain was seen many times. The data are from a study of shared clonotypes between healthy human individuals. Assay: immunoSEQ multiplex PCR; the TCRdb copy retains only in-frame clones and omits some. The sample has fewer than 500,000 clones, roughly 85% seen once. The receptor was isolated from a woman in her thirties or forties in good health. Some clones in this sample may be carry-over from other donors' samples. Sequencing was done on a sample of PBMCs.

CDR3 DNA: TGTGCCAGCTCACCTACCCGACTAGCGGGAGGGCCTAATGAGCAGTTCTTC. It is translated as CASSPTRLAGGPNEQFF. This chain uses TRBV18 with TRBJ2-1; 14 nucleotides line up with TRBD2. The CDR3 length is 17 residues. Trimming took 3 bases from V and 7 from J; bases not matched to a gene: 8. Germline V gene sequence: CDR1 KGHSH, CDR2 LQKENI.